Detailed here is one TCR beta chain. Its antigen is unknown. Other DNA sequences in the sample encode the same CDR3. CD45RA+ naive and CD45RA-negative memory subsets were separated from CD4+ cells. TCRdb's table, derived via immunoSEQ multiplex PCR, lists solely in-frame clones and lacks some. Of about a million clones listed, approximately 77% are singletons. These data originate in a study of shared clonotypes between healthy human individuals. General study findings and limits: Measured sharing among donors was expected to vary with sequencing depth.

The trim removed 5 bases at V and 0 bases at J, leaving 4 bases unmatched. The CDR3 sequence is 16 residues long. Germline V gene lookup returns CDR1 SGHTA and CDR2 FQGNSA. Sequencing was performed on memory CD4+ T cells from PBMCs. Subset reported: CD45RA-negative fraction. V is TRBV7-2 and J is TRBJ2-3, with TRBD2 identical over 11 bases. The sequence was collected from a man aged 18-30 years in good health. Some clones in this sample may be carry-over from other donors' samples. As DNA, the CDR3 is TGTGCCAGCAGCCCCGGGACTAGCGGAAGCACAGATACGCAGTATTTT. As protein: CASSPGTSGSTDTQYF.